This T cell receptor beta chain was identified during a study of vaccination and CD4 T cells after COVID-19. About the study: A CEFX pool, an HIV-1 Nef pool, or no peptide went to control cultures.

Treatment in this sample: approximately nine-day PBMC culture with coronavirus spike peptide pools or control peptides (ViraFEST assay). The unexposed donor provided CD4+ T cells, which were taken before the COVID-19 pandemic (2011-2018). ViraFEST enlarged antigen-specific T cell populations with peptide pools and afterwards sequenced TCRs. Fresh IL-2 medium was used to replace half of the medium on days 3 and 7. Scientists ran DNA taken from cultured CD4+ T cells through the Oncomine TCR Beta short-read assay for sequencing. Extraction of genomic DNA was performed on cultured CD4+ T cells. In TCRdb, the PCR reads were re-called with MiXCR into one record per CDR3 protein. The table lists about 7,200 distinct CDR3 sequences, about 30% of them singletons. The CDR3 sequence is 14 residues long. CDR1 and CDR2 (germline): SGHTA, FQGNSA. The V end lost 3 bases, the J end lost 9 bases, and 12 bases lay between the germline ends.

This clonotype is medium-sized (0.01 to 0.1%) by share. Its matching antigen is unknown. Sequenced sample: CD4+ T cells from blood, cultured in vitro. This receptor was taken from a human donor in good health. The V call is TRBV7-2, the J call TRBJ1-6, with D uncertain. The CDR3 DNA is TGTGCCAGCAGCTTGGAAGGGCTGGGTTCACCCCTCCACTTT. Residues: CASSLEGLGSPLHF.